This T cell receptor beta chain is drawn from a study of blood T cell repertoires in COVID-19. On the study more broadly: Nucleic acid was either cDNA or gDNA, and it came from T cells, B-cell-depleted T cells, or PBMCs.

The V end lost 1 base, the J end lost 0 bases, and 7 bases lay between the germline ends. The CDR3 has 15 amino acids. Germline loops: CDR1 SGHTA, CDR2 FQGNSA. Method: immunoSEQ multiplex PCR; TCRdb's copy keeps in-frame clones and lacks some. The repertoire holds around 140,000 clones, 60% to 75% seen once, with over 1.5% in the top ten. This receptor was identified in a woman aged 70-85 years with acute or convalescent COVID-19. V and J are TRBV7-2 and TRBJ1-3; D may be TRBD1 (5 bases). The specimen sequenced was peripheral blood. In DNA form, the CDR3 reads TGTGCCAGCAGCTTAGATCAGGGCTCTGGAAACACCATATATTTT. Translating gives CASSLDQGSGNTIYF.